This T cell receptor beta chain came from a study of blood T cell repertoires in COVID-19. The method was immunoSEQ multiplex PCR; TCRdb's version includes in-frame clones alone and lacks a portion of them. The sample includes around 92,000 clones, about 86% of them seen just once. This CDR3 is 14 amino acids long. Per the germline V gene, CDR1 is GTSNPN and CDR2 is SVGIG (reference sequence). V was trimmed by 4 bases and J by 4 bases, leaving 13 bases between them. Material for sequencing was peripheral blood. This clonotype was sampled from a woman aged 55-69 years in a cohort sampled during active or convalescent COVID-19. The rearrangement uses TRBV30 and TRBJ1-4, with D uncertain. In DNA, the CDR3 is TGTGCCTGGAAACCTTGGGGAGATAATGAAAAACTGTTTTTT. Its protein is CAWKPWGDNEKLFF.